This T cell receptor beta chain derives from a study of T cell responses to AZD1222 COVID-19 vaccine. Looking at the study overall: Second doses that came at about 4 or about 12 weeks were put together.

TCRdb's copy holds only in-frame clones and misses some; the assay was immunoSEQ multiplex PCR. Seen here are over 110,000 clones, around 90% observed once, and the top ten hold around 2.8%. The CDR3 covers 14 residues. Trimming pared 4 bases from V and 3 bases from J, leaving 10 bases between. Germline V gene data show CDR1 as SEHNR and CDR2 as FQNEAQ (reference sequence). On this clone itself: Its cognate antigen is unknown.

Study-level findings and limits: With dominance at 160-218 and 743-854, vaccine-associated CD4 TCRs spanned spike. Within unmutated variant regions lay the reported targets of nearly half of spike-specific TCRs. Spike-specific TCR breadth rose after two AZD1222 doses, and depth rose as well.

The clonotype was recovered from an adult in good health. The sample in question was peripheral blood, obtained on day 0 of AZD1222 vaccination. The V gene is TRBV7-9, the J gene TRBJ1-5, with D maybe TRBD1 (5 bases). The CDR3 DNA reads TGTGCCAGCAGCTCAACAGGAAACAATCAGCCCCAGCATTTT. Protein product: CASSSTGNNQPQHF.